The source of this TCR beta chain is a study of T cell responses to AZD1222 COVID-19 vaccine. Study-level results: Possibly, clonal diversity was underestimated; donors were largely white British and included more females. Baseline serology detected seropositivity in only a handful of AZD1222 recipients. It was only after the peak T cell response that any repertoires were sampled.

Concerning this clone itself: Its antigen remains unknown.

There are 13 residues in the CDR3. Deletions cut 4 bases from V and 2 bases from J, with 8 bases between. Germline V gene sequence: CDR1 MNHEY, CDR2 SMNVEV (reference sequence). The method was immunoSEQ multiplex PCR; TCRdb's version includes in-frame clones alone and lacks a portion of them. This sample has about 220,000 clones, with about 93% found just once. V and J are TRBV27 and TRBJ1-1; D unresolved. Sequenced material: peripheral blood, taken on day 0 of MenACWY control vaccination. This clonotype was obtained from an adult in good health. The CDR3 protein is CASSSARNTEAFF. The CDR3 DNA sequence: TGTGCCAGCAGTTCTGCCAGAAACACTGAAGCTTTCTTT.